The rows below give T cell receptor beta chains drawn from one sample of a study of cytomegalovirus exposure and HLA in healthy donors. Data came from immunoSEQ multiplex PCR; TCRdb stores just in-frame clones and leaves some out. Of roughly 98,000 clones in the sample, about four fifths are singletons; the top ten hold under 3%. What was sequenced was PBMCs. Receptors were obtained from a female donor in good health and CMV-seropositive. CDR3s include the opening cysteine and the closing phenylalanine or tryptophan. D genes are given only for firm matches. Rows give clone size only sometimes, using once, few, many, or a class for an expanded clone.

>TRBV9|-|TRBJ2-3|-
TGTGCCAGCAGCATCCGGTCCCGGGAGGATACGCAGTATTTT
CASSIRSREDTQYF
>TRBV7-2|-|TRBJ2-7|-
TGTGCCAGCAGCCTTGACGGGGCCTTCGTCATGGAGGGTTGGTACTTC
CASSLDGAFVMEGWYF
>TRBV29-1|-|TRBJ2-1|TRBD1
TGCAGCGTTGTACCTCGGACAGGTTACAATGAGCAGTTCTTC
CSVVPRTGYNEQFF
>TRBV4-3|-|TRBJ2-7|TRBD1
TGCGCCAGCAGCCCCCGGGCAGGGGGTTCCTACGAGCAGTACTTC
CASSPRAGGSYEQYF
>TRBV7-8|-|TRBJ1-1|TRBD1
TGTGCCAGCAGCGACTACAGGGGGGCGGACACTGAAGCTTTCTTT
CASSDYRGADTEAFF
>TRBV6-5|-|TRBJ1-5|TRBD1
TGTGCCAGCAGTTCTGGACAGGGGCGACAGCCCCAGCATTTT
CASSSGQGRQPQHF
>TRBV9|-|TRBJ2-6|TRBD2
TGTGCCAGCAGCGTAGCTGATTGGACTAGGGCTGGGGCCAACGTCCTGACTTTC
CASSVADWTRAGANVLTF
>TRBV6-1|-|TRBJ1-3|-
TGTGCCAGCAGAGCGGGCCAATCCTCTGGAAACACCATATATTTT
CASRAGQSSGNTIYF
>TRBV29-1|few|TRBJ1-4|TRBD1
TGCAGCGTTGGTGGGACAGATAATGAAAAACTGTTTTTT
CSVGGTDNEKLFF
>TRBV10-3|few|TRBJ1-2|-
TGTGCCATCAGTGAATATCGACTCTGGGACTCTGGAGGCTACACCTTC
CAISEYRLWDSGGYTF
>TRBV13|-|TRBJ1-5|-
TGTGCCAGCAGCTTAGCCGGGGTGAGCAATCAGCCCCAGCATTTT
CASSLAGVSNQPQHF
>TRBV30|-|TRBJ2-5|TRBD2
TGTGCCTGGAGTGTAGGCGGGGGGGCCAAGACCCAGTACTTC
CAWSVGGGAKTQYF
>TRBV19|-|TRBJ1-1|-
TGTGCCAGTAGTACCGGGGTATTCACTGAAGCTTTCTTT
CASSTGVFTEAFF
>TRBV28|-|TRBJ1-1|-
TGTGCCAGCAGAGCGGGATTCACTGAAGCTTTCTTT
CASRAGFTEAFF
>TRBV7-2|few|TRBJ1-4|-
TGTGCCAGCAGCTTAGCTATGGGGCGGGGTGAAAAACTGTTTTTT
CASSLAMGRGEKLFF
>TRBV27|few|TRBJ1-1|-
TGTGCCAGCAGTTTAAGGGCGACAGCGAACACTGAAGCTTTCTTT
CASSLRATANTEAFF
>TRBV5-1|-|TRBJ2-5|TRBD2
TGCGCCAGCAGCTTAGGAGCGGGGGGCCACAAAGAGACCCAGTACTTC
CASSLGAGGHKETQYF
>TRBV11-2|few|TRBJ1-2|TRBD1
TGTGCCAGCAGCAATGAGGACAGGGTCTATGGCTACACCTTC
CASSNEDRVYGYTF
>TRBV27|few|TRBJ1-6|TRBD1
TGTGCCAGCCGAACAGGGGTTAATTCACCCCTCCACTTT
CASRTGVNSPLHF
>TRBV28|-|TRBJ1-3|TRBD1
TGTGCCAGCAGTCCCGGGACAGGGCTTTTCGACGGAAACACCATATATTTT
CASSPGTGLFDGNTIYF
>TRBV11-2|-|TRBJ1-5|-
TGTGCCAGCAGCTTAAGACATAATCAGCCCCAGCATTTT
CASSLRHNQPQHF
>TRBV9|-|TRBJ2-1|-
TGTGCCAGCAGCGTAGAGGGAGTGGGAGACAATGAGCAGTTCTTC
CASSVEGVGDNEQFF
>TRBV30|few|TRBJ1-2|TRBD1
TGTGCCTGGAGTGTACCCCGGACAGGGGGGTATGGCTACACCTTC
CAWSVPRTGGYGYTF
>TRBV27|-|TRBJ2-7|-
TGTGCCAGCAGTTTATCAACATCCTACGAGCAGTACTTC
CASSLSTSYEQYF
>TRBV27|-|TRBJ1-6|-
TGTGCCAGCAGAATAGGGGGTTATAATTCACCCCTCCACTTT
CASRIGGYNSPLHF
>TRBV6-5|-|TRBJ2-7|-
TGTGCCAGCAGCCGGCTTCAGGTCTACGAGCAGTACTTC
CASSRLQVYEQYF
>TRBV19|-|TRBJ1-1|-
TGTGCCAGTAGTATACGGGGAAGGAACACTGAAGCTTTCTTT
CASSIRGRNTEAFF
>TRBV7-9|-|TRBJ2-5|-
TGTGCCAGCAGCTTACTAGCACGGAGTCAAGAGACCCAGTACTTC
CASSLLARSQETQYF
>TRBV4-3|-|TRBJ2-5|TRBD1
TGCGCCAGCAGCCAAGATAATAGGCAGGGGGCTCCAGAGACCCAGTACTTC
CASSQDNRQGAPETQYF
>TRBV29-1|-|TRBJ1-2|-
TGCAGCGGCAGAACTAACTATGGCTACACCTTC
CSGRTNYGYTF
>TRBV4-3|-|TRBJ2-4|TRBD2
TGCGCCAGCAGCCAAGAGCTAGCGGGTCCGCTCTCCTTCCTAGCCAAAAACATTCAGTACTTC
CASSQELAGPLSFLAKNIQYF
>TRBV11-2|-|TRBJ2-3|TRBD1
TGTGCCAGCAGGCCCCATGGGACAGCGGCCGGTACGCAGTATTTT
CASRPHGTAAGTQYF
>TRBV30|once|TRBJ2-3|-
TGTGCCTGGACGCTAGGAGGGGGCACAGATACGCAGTATTTT
CAWTLGGGTDTQYF
>TRBV30|-|TRBJ1-6|-
TGTGCCTGGGAGGGACAAATTAATTCACCCCTCCACTTT
CAWEGQINSPLHF
>TRBV27|-|TRBJ2-5|TRBD2
TGTGCCAGCAGCCCACTACTAGCGGGAGTGGAGACCCAGTACTTC
CASSPLLAGVETQYF
>TRBV7-2|-|TRBJ2-5|-
TGTGCCAGCAGCTTAGGTCTAGTCCAAGAGACCCAGTACTTC
CASSLGLVQETQYF
>TRBV11-3|-|TRBJ2-7|-
TGTGCCAGCAGCTTAGGACAGGCGAACAACTACGAGCAGTACTTC
CASSLGQANNYEQYF
>TRBV9|-|TRBJ2-7|-
TGTGCCAGCAGCGTAGATACAGGCTACGAGCAGTACTTC
CASSVDTGYEQYF
>TRBV12-2|once|TRBJ2-1|-
TGTGCAAGTCGCCCGGGACTAGCGGGGCCCCGGGCTAGGTTCTTC
CASRPGLAGPRARFF
>TRBV7-3|-|TRBJ2-2|-
TGTGCCAGCAGCTTAGGGTCAGGGCGCGGGGAGCTGTTTTTT
CASSLGSGRGELFF
>TRBV10-3|few|TRBJ2-1|-
TGTGCCATCAGTGGGAGGGCGGACAATGAGCAGTTCTTC
CAISGRADNEQFF